The present TCR beta chain was sequenced within a study of blood T cell repertoires in COVID-19 (TCRdb year 2020). About the full investigation: Samples from collaborators originated in the United States, Italy and Spain and spanned both the acute and convalescent phases of COVID-19. The material from the prospective study consisted of cDNA or gDNA derived from T cells, B-cell-depleted T cells, or PBMCs. The dataset comprised deeply sampled blood TCRbeta repertoires from subjects exposed to, actively infected with, or recovered from COVID-19. A freely available public database, intended as a resource for researchers studying the immune response to SARS-CoV-2, is where the repertoires were released. The samples were drawn from the first 160 participants of the ongoing ImmuneRACE study and from some 1,300 subjects provided by 6 global collaborators. Sample metadata almost always included a de-identified subject ID, COVID-19 status, age in years and sex. Where HLA class I and class II types were available, the types were taken from metadata supplied by the sample provider, not from assay-based typing. General findings and caveats noted by the study authors: The amount of clinical and demographic metadata varied by source and participant and was provided uncurated.

V sheds 4 bases and J sheds 5 bases, leaving 12 bases between their ends. The germline V gene sets CDR1 to SGDLS and CDR2 to YYNGEE. Including cysteine and phenylalanine, the CDR3 has 14 amino acids. CDR3 DNA is the only sequence kept; it has 42 bases, read in frame from the first base. TCRbeta CDR3 regions were amplified from genomic DNA by means of the immunoSEQ Assay, a bias-controlled multiplex PCR. The study's processing was this. Within the assay, amplification of reference gene primers was used to estimate how many nucleated cells each sample contained. To quantify the absolute abundance of each unique TCRbeta CDR3 rearrangement, sequence reads were collapsed and filtered. For each sample, productive Simpson clonality was calculated as the square root of Simpson's diversity index across productive rearrangements. TCRdb re-hosts the immuneACCESS table, in-frame sequences only. Its copies lack some clones; in the studies checked, an unresolved V gene accounts for under half of them, and the cause for the rest is not known. For V, J and clone size, that table is used; D and trimming come from the DNA. The sample yields hundreds of thousands of clones; 83% were counted once. The top ten hold around 2.5% of the sample.

As to this clone: What antigen it recognizes has not been identified. There are no base qualities to consult, and no much larger clone falls within one base.

The collaborating institutions used their own protocols to collect whole blood in K2EDTA tubes. Collaborator samples were shipped for TCRbeta analysis as frozen whole blood, isolated PBMCs, or DNA extracted from either sample type. The sequence was obtained from a woman aged 35 to 49 with active or convalescent COVID-19. The sequenced sample was peripheral blood. The chain is made from TRBV9 and TRBJ2-2; the D segment could be TRBD1, given 6 matching bases. DNA sequence: TGTGCCAGCAGCACGCACAGGGTAACCGGGGAGCTGTTTTTT. It encodes CASSTHRVTGELFF.